The 8 T cell receptor beta chains below come from one sample, sequenced in a study of patients and donors after allogeneic stem cell transplantation (dated by TCRdb to the early 2020s). The receptor library was made with RT-PCR. Sequencing was carried out with a NextSeq 550. TCRdb took the public reads, trimmed them with fastp at Q25, ran MiXCR for clone calling and kept in-frame beta chains. Under each unique CDR3 protein, matching rows form one entry showing the most common genes and DNA. Recorded for this sample are 200,000 to 250,000 distinct CDR3 sequences; 11% to 15% of them occurred a single time. The leading ten clones occupy approximately 10% of the sample. The material sequenced was blood, either unsorted or a sorted T cell fraction (not recorded which). All receptors come from a human donor who was either an allogeneic HSCT recipient or a stem cell or donor lymphocyte infusion donor (not recorded which). It is not recorded whose cells these are; they may come from a transplant donor.

The chain carries TRBV28 and TRBJ2-7; 7 nucleotides match TRBD1. The CDR3 sequence is 14 residues long. V shed 6 bases and J 0 bases; nucleotides not matched to a gene: 5. The germline V gene has CDR1 MDHEN and CDR2 SYDVKM. This CDR3 reads CASSQGDLSYEQYF. In nucleotides, the CDR3 is TGTGCCAGCAGCCAGGGGGACCTCTCCTACGAGCAGTACTTC.

This clonotype has at least ten counts. The chain joins TRBV4-2 to TRBJ2-7; 7 positions agree with TRBD2. V trimming: 0 bases; J trimming: 4 bases; junction bases outside the gene matches: 9. The CDR3 has 16 residues. The germline V gene encodes CDR1 LGHNA and CDR2 YNFKEQ. CDR3 region: CASSQDLASGLYEQYF. The CDR3 nucleotides read TGTGCCAGCAGCCAAGATTTGGCTAGCGGCCTATACGAGCAGTACTTC.

The chain carries TRBV21-1 and TRBJ2-7. TRBV21-1 is noted as a pseudogene. The CDR3 has 14 amino acids. CDR3 DNA: TGTGCCAGCAGCAAAGATCGCTCCTCCCACGAGCAGTACTTC. This codes for CASSKDRSSHEQYF.

The CDR3: CAFKVGGGTDTQYF. Here the CDR3 DNA reads TGTGCCTTCAAGGTTGGGGGAGGAACAGATACGCAGTATTTT. The chain uses TRBV30 and TRBJ2-3; TRBD2 might be the D (6 bases). The germline V gene has CDR1 GTSNPN and CDR2 SVGIG (reference sequence). V lost 7 bases to trimming and J lost 3 bases, with 17 bases between them. The CDR3 runs 14 residues.

This clonotype was seen a handful of times. The rearrangement uses TRBV4-1 and TRBJ2-1, with 7 bases fitting TRBD2. Germline trimming cut 0 bases from V and 8 bases from J; bases unmatched to any gene: 13. The CDR3 has 17 residues. The germline gives CDR1 MGHRA, CDR2 YSYEKL. The CDR3 here is CASSQEAGTSATDEQFF. The CDR3 coding sequence is TGCGCCAGCAGCCAAGAAGCGGGGACCTCAGCTACAGATGAGCAGTTCTTC.

Here the CDR3 reads CSASRGGGSNQPQHF. The CDR3 bases are TGCAGTGCTAGTCGGGGGGGCGGTAGCAATCAGCCCCAGCATTTT. The genes are TRBV20-1 and TRBJ1-5, with D possibly TRBD1 on 6 matching bases. This CDR3 has 15 residues. V shed 3 bases and J shed 0 bases, with 12 bases lying between them. Germline assignment: CDR1 DFQATT and CDR2 SNEGSKA (reference sequence).

The J gene is TRBJ2-5, the V gene TRBV20-1; TRBD2 matches at 8 bases. Germline V gives CDR1 DFQATT, CDR2 SNEGSKA (reference sequence). Unmatched junction bases numbered 3, after V lost 0 bases and J lost 0 bases. The CDR3 is made up of 15 amino acids. The CDR3 protein is CSARDVAGNQETQYF. Here the CDR3 DNA reads TGCAGTGCTAGAGATGTAGCGGGGAACCAAGAGACCCAGTACTTC.

The chain carries TRBV29-1 and TRBJ2-1, with 9 nucleotides matching TRBD2. V trimming: 3 bases; J trimming: 4 bases; junction bases outside the gene matches: 4. Germline assignment: CDR1 SQVTM and CDR2 ANQGSEA. This CDR3 comprises 14 residues. CDR3 amino acids: CSVDIAGVYNEQFF. In nucleotides, the CDR3 is TGCAGCGTTGATATAGCGGGAGTATACAATGAGCAGTTCTTC.